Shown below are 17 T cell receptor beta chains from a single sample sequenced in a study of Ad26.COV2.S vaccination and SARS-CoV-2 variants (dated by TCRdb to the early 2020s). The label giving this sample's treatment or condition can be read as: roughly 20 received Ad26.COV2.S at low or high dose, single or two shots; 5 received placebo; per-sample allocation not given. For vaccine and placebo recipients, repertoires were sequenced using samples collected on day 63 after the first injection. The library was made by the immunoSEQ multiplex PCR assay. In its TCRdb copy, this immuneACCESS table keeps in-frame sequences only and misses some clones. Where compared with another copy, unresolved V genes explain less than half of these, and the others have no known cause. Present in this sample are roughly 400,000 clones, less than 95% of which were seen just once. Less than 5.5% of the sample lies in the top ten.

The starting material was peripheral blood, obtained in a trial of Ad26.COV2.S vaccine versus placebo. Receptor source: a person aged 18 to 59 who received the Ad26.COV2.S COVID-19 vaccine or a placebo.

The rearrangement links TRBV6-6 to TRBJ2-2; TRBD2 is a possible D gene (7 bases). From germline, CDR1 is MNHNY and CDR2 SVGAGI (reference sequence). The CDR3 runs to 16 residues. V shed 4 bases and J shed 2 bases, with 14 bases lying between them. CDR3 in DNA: TGTGCCAGCAGTTCGTGGGGGGGCGCCAACACCGGGGAGCTGTTTTTT. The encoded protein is CASSSWGGANTGELFF.

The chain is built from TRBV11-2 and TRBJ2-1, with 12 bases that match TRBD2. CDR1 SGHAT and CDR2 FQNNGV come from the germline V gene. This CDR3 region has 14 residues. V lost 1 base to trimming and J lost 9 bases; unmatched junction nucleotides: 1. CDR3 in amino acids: CASSLGLAGAEQFF. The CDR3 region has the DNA TGTGCCAGCAGCTTAGGACTAGCGGGAGCTGAGCAGTTCTTC.

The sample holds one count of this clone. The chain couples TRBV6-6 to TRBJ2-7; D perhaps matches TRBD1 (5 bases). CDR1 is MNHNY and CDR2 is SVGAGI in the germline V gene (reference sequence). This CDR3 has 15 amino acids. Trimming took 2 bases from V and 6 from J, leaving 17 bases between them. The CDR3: CASSYQGVRFGEQYF. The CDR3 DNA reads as TGTGCCAGCAGTTACCAGGGCGTCCGATTTGGCGAGCAGTACTTC.

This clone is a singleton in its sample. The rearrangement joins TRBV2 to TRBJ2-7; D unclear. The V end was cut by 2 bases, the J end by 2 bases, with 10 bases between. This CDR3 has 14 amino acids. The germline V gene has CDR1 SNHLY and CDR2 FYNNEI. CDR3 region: CASSEWAVPYEQYF. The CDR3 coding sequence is TGTGCCAGCAGTGAATGGGCAGTCCCCTACGAGCAGTACTTC.

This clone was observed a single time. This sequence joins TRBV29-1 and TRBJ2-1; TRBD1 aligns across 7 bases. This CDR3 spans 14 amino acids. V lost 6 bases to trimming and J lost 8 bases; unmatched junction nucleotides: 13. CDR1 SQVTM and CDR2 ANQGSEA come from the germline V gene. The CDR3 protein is CSVLTTGERDEQFF. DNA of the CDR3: TGCAGCGTCCTCACCACAGGGGAGAGAGATGAGCAGTTCTTC.

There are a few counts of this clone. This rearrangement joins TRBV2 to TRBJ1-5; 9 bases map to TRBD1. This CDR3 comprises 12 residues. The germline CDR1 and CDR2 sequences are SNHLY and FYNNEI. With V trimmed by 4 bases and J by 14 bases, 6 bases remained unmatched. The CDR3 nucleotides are TGTGCCAGCAGTGGCGATGGACAGGGGAAGCATTTT. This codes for CASSGDGQGKHF.

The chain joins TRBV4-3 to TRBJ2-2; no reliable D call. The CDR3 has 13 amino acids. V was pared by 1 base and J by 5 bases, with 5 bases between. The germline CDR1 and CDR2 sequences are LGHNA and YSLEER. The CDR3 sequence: CASSQGGTGELFF. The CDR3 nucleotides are TGCGCCAGCAGCCAAGGTGGTACCGGGGAGCTGTTTTTT.

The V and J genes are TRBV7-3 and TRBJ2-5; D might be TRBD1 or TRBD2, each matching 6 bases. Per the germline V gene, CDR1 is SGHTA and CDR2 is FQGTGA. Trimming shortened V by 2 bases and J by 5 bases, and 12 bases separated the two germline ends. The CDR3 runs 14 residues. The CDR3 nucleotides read TGTGCCAGCAGCTTATTGGGGGGCCGGGAGACCCAGTACTTC. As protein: CASSLLGGRETQYF.

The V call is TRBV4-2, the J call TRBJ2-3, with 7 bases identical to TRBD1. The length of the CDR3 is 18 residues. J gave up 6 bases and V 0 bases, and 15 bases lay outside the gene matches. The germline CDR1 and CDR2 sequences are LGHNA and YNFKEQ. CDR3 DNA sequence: TGTGCCAGCAGCCAAGATTATCGGAAGGGGGCAGTCAGGGATACGCAGTATTTT. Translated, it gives CASSQDYRKGAVRDTQYF.

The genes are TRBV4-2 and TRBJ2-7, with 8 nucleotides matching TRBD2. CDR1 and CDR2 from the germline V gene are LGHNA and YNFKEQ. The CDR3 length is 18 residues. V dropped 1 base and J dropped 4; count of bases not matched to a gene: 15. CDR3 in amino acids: CASSQADQMGEREYEQYF. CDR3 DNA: TGTGCCAGCAGCCAAGCGGACCAGATGGGGGAGCGGGAGTACGAGCAGTACTTC.

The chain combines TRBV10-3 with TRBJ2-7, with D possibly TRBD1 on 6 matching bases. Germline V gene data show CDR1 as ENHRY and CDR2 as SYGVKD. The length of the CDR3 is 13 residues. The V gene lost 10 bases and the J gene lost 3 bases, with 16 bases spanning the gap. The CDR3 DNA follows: TGTGCCACCAACAGGGACCCCAACTACGAGCAGTACTTC. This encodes CATNRDPNYEQYF.

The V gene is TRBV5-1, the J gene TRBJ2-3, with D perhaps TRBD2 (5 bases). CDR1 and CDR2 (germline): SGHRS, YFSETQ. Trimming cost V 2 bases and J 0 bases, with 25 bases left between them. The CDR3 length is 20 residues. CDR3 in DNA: TGCGCCAGCAGCTTCCCACCCACGCCGGTGGCGGGTTCTAGCACAGATACGCAGTATTTT. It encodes CASSFPPTPVAGSSTDTQYF. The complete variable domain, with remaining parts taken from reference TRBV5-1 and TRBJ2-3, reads KAGVTQTPRYLIKTRGQQVTLSCSPISGHRSVSWYQQTPGQGLQFLFEYFSETQRNKGNFPGRFSGRQFSNSRSEMNVSTLELGDSALYLCASSFPPTPVAGSSTDTQYFGPGTRLTVL.

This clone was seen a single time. The CDR3 nucleotides are TGTGCCAGCTCAAGGGAAGCGGATGTCTACGAGCAGTACTTC. Its protein product is CASSREADVYEQYF. The rearrangement uses TRBV18 and TRBJ2-7; the D gene is possibly TRBD2 (5 bases). Trimming took 5 bases from V and 3 from J, leaving 14 bases between them. CDR1 KGHSH and CDR2 LQKENI come from the germline V gene. The CDR3 loop spans 14 amino acids.

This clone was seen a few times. CDR3 in amino acids: CASSSRDPTMGGYTF. The CDR3 nucleotides are TGTGCCAGCAGTTCCCGGGACCCTACGATGGGAGGCTACACCTTC. The rearrangement uses TRBV6-2 or TRBV6-3 and TRBJ1-2; D possibly corresponds to TRBD1 (5 bases). CDR1 is MNHEY and CDR2 is SVGEGT in the germline V gene. With 4 bases removed from V and 8 bases from J, the gap between germline ends came to 20 bases. The CDR3 runs 15 residues.

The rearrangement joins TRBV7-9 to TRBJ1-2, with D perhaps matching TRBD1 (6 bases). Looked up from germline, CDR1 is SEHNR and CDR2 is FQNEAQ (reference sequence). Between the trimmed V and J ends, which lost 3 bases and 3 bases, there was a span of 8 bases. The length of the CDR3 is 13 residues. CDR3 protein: CASSLDRYYGYTF. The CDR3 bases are TGTGCCAGCAGCTTGGACAGATACTATGGCTACACCTTC.

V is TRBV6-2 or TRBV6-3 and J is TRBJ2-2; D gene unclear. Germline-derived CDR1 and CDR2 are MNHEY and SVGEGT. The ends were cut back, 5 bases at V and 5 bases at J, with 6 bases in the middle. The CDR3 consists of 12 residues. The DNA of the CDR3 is TGTGCCAGCAGTCAGAGGACCGGGGAGCTGTTTTTT. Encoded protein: CASSQRTGELFF.

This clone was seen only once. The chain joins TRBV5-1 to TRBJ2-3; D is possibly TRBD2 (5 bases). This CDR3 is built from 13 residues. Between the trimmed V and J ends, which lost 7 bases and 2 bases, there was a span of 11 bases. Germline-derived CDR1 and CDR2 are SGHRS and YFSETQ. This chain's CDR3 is CASGEGSTDTQYF. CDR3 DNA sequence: TGCGCCAGCGGCGAGGGCTCCACAGATACGCAGTATTTT.